The 20 T cell receptor beta chains below were found in one sample sequenced in a study of blood T cells in healthy people across ages. Primers used in a second PCR of about 7 to 12 cycles were a sample-barcoded 5' primer and a J-beta primer mix. MiXCR was run by TCRdb on the 5' RACE reads, yielding one entry per CDR3 protein. Found here are about 1,600,000 distinct CDR3 sequences, around two fifths of them singletons; the top ten hold 7.9%. The source material was blood. These receptors were taken from a woman aged 18-30 years in good health.

This clonotype was observed once. This may come from a read error, since a much larger clone is one base off. J is TRBJ2-5 and V is TRBV7-2; D remains ambiguous. The last part of the DNA fits TRBJ2-1 better; the J call may be wrong. The CDR3 covers 14 residues. Germline CDR1 SGHTA, CDR2 FQGNSA. DNA of the CDR3: TGTGCCAGCACCCTAGACTGGTACCAAGAGACCCAGTTCTTC. This sequence encodes CASTLDWYQETQFF.

Only a few counts were recorded for this clonotype. This chain links TRBV10-3 with TRBJ2-7; 13 bases are a match to TRBD2. The germline CDR1 and CDR2 sequences are ENHRY and SYGVKD. The length of the CDR3 is 16 residues. J gave up 5 bases and V 2 bases, and 6 bases lay outside the gene matches. CDR3 DNA sequence: TGTGCCATCAGTGAGAGCCGACTAGCGGGGGGCCACGAGCAGTACTTC. Translation: CAISESRLAGGHEQYF.

The chain combines TRBV4-2 with TRBJ2-4, with D possibly matching TRBD2 (5 bases). With the DNA end fitting TRBJ2-7 better, the J assignment may be wrong. This CDR3 contains 16 residues. The germline gives CDR1 LGHNA, CDR2 YNFKEQ. The CDR3 nucleotides read TGTGCCAGCAGCCAAGAAGTGGCGGGTGGTGCCTACGAGCAGTACTTC. Protein sequence: CASSQEVAGGAYEQYF.

The sample holds many counts of this clonotype. The V call is TRBV5-1, the J call TRBJ1-1, with 8 bases matching TRBD1. Looked up from germline, CDR1 is SGHRS and CDR2 is YFSETQ. The CDR3 sequence is 15 residues long. Trimming took 0 bases from V and 1 from J; bases not matched to a gene: 2. CDR3 in amino acids: CASSLVGTGNTEAFF. The CDR3, as DNA: TGCGCCAGCAGCTTGGTCGGGACAGGGAACACTGAAGCTTTCTTT.

The chain recombines TRBV9 with TRBJ2-1; 10 nucleotides align to TRBD2. The CDR3 loop spans 18 amino acids. V dropped 0 bases and J dropped 3; count of bases not matched to a gene: 9. CDR1 and CDR2 (germline): SGDLS, YYNGEE. The CDR3 bases are TGTGCCAGCAGCGTAGATGAAACCGGACTAGCGGACTACAATGAGCAGTTCTTC. As protein: CASSVDETGLADYNEQFF.

This clonotype was counted between two and nine times. This chain joins TRBV29-1 and TRBJ2-5; tentative D call: TRBD1 (7 bases). V lost 5 bases to trimming and J lost 11 bases, with 24 bases between them. The length of the CDR3 is 14 residues. In germline, CDR1 is SQVTM, CDR2 ANQGSEA. CDR3 residues: CSVNAGGTYNEQYF. In DNA, the CDR3 is TGCAGCGTTAACGCAGGGGGGACCTACAATGAGCAGTACTTC.

The rearrangement links TRBV20-1 to TRBJ1-1; no reliable D call. Per the germline V gene, CDR1 is DFQATT and CDR2 is SNEGSKA (reference sequence). Trimming pared 3 bases from V and 0 bases from J, leaving 11 bases between. This CDR3 has 14 residues. In DNA form, the CDR3 reads TGCAGTGCTAGCGTCGGCGGGGTGAACACTGAAGCTTTCTTT. Translated: CSASVGGVNTEAFF.

This clonotype was detected only a few times. V and J are TRBV2 and TRBJ2-3; D unresolved. Trimming took off 8 bases at V and 0 bases at J, with 9 bases between the two ends. This CDR3 contains 13 residues. Germline CDR1 reads SNHLY; CDR2 reads FYNNEI. The DNA for the CDR3 is TGTGCCAGCGGGCGAACGAGCACAGATACGCAGTATTTT. Protein sequence: CASGRTSTDTQYF.

This clonotype came up a few times. One junction end does not reproduce the germline sequence, and a read error may be involved. The chain links TRBV28 to TRBJ1-5, with a possible D match to TRBD1 (6 bases). The CDR3 contains 17 residues. CDR1 is MDHEN, CDR2 SYDVKM, per germline. The CDR3 region has the DNA TGTGCCAGCAGAGACACAGGGTCTAGAAATAGCGATCAGCCCCAGCATTTT. This codes for CASRDTGSRNSDQPQHF.

This rearrangement joins TRBV6-1 to TRBJ1-5; TRBD1 is a possible D gene (6 bases). V lost 6 bases and J lost 0, with 12 bases in between. CDR3 length: 15 residues. Per the germline V gene, CDR1 is MNHNS and CDR2 is SASEGT. The CDR3 DNA reads TGTGCCAGCAGGATGGACAGATATAGCAATCAGCCCCAGCATTTT. As protein: CASRMDRYSNQPQHF.

With regard to this clonotype: Being one base from a much bigger clone, this may be a read error. The chain couples TRBV6-1 to TRBJ2-5; D is undetermined. V shed 7 bases and J shed 11 bases, with 11 bases lying between them. The germline gives CDR1 MNHNS, CDR2 SASEGT. CDR3 size: 10 residues. The CDR3 here is CASIGNEQYF. The DNA for the CDR3 is TGTGCCAGCATCGGTAATGAGCAGTACTTC.

The gene calls are TRBV5-1 and TRBJ2-1; 8 bases line up with TRBD2. With 2 bases clipped from V and 6 bases from J, the junction kept 16 bases outside the gene matches. Germline CDR1 SGHRS, CDR2 YFSETQ. This CDR3 spans 18 amino acids. This chain's CDR3 is CASSFRPGLTGGFNEQFF. The CDR3 coding sequence is TGCGCCAGCAGCTTCCGTCCGGGGCTAACGGGGGGGTTCAATGAGCAGTTCTTC.

This clonotype was detected only a few times. V gene TRBV7-2 combines with J gene TRBJ2-3; 12 nucleotides align to TRBD2. The CDR3 covers 18 residues. Germline assignment: CDR1 SGHTA and CDR2 FQGNSA. V trimming: 6 bases; J trimming: 3 bases; junction bases outside the gene matches: 13. CDR3 sequence: CASSPLPSGRAMTDTQYF. CDR3 bases: TGTGCCAGCAGTCCCCTCCCTAGCGGGAGGGCCATGACAGATACGCAGTATTTT.

The chain links TRBV15 to TRBJ1-5; TRBD1 aligns across 9 bases. There are 16 residues in the CDR3. V lost 3 bases, J lost 0 bases, and 3 bases stayed unmatched. CDR1 and CDR2 from the germline V gene are LNHNV and YYDKDF (reference sequence). The CDR3 DNA is TGTGCCACCAGCAGGGACAGGGGTTTTAGCAATCAGCCCCAGCATTTT. Its translation is CATSRDRGFSNQPQHF. Full variable domain (outside the CDR3, taken from reference TRBV15 and TRBJ1-5): DAMVIQNPRYQVTQFGKPVTLSCSQTLNHNVMYWYQQKSSQAPKLLFHYYDKDFNNEADTPDNFQSRRPNTSFCFLDIRSPGLGDTAMYLCATSRDRGFSNQPQHFGDGTRLSIL.

The genes are TRBV11-2 and TRBJ2-5, with D possibly matching TRBD2 (6 bases). CDR3 length: 14 residues. Between the trimmed V and J ends, which lost 2 bases and 11 bases, there was a span of 18 bases. Germline values: CDR1 SGHAT, CDR2 FQNNGV. CDR3 nucleotide sequence: TGTGCCAGCAGCTTAAGCGGTCAGGACTATGAGCAGTACTTC. Its translation is CASSLSGQDYEQYF. The whole variable domain, filled in from reference TRBV11-2 and TRBJ2-5, reads EAGVAQSPRYKIIEKRQSVAFWCNPISGHATLYWYQQILGQGPKLLIQFQNNGVVDDSQLPKDRFSAERLKGVDSTLKIQPAKLEDSAVYLCASSLSGQDYEQYFGPGTRLLVL.

A word on this clonotype: The junction and the germline gene differ at one end; a read error may be behind it. This chain connects TRBV12-3 or TRBV12-4 to TRBJ2-3, with 7 bases fitting TRBD2. The CDR3 is 16 residues long. CDR3 nucleotides: TGTGCCAGCAGTCTGCGACGGGAGGTTGGCACAGATATGCAGTATTTT. It codes for CASSLRREVGTDMQYF.

This clonotype was found many times. The chain carries TRBV10-3 and TRBJ2-2, with D hard to call. CDR1 and CDR2 (germline): ENHRY, SYGVKD. The CDR3 runs 14 residues. Trimming stripped 3 bases from V and 1 base from J, with 6 bases between. The CDR3 loop reads CAISDTVNTGELFF. The CDR3 DNA sequence: TGTGCCATCAGTGATACGGTGAACACCGGGGAGCTGTTTTTT.

The chain is built from TRBV27 and TRBJ2-3; unclear D gene. The CDR3 is 13 residues long. Germline V gene data show CDR1 as MNHEY and CDR2 as SMNVEV (reference sequence). CDR3 in amino acids: CISSFRPGDTQYF. The CDR3 DNA sequence: TGTATCAGCAGTTTCCGACCCGGGGATACGCAGTATTTT.

This sequence joins TRBV5-8 and TRBJ2-1; D is ambiguous. The germline V and J ends were trimmed by 3 bases and 9 bases, with 10 bases remaining between them. Per germline, CDR1 SGHTS and CDR2 YDEGEE. The CDR3 runs to 12 residues. The CDR3 sequence is CASSSVAREQFF. The CDR3 coding sequence is TGTGCCAGCAGCTCCGTCGCTCGTGAGCAGTTCTTC.

This clonotype was detected only a few times. The J gene is TRBJ2-3, the V gene TRBV20-1, with 10 bases lining up with TRBD2. From germline, CDR1 is DFQATT and CDR2 SNEGSKA (reference sequence). The CDR3 spans 16 residues. Trimming at V came to 5 bases and at J to 1 base, leaving 9 bases not matched to a gene. The CDR3 loop is CSAPTTSGMGTDTQYF. In DNA form, the CDR3 reads TGCAGTGCTCCCACCACTAGCGGGATGGGCACAGATACGCAGTATTTT.